Listed below are T cell receptor beta chains from one sample, sequenced in a study of T cell responses to AZD1222 COVID-19 vaccine. Repertoires were generated with immunoSEQ multiplex PCR, while TCRdb's copy carries only in-frame clones and drops some. This table has 110,000 to 150,000 clones, 88% appearing once. The sequencing here drew on peripheral blood, taken 28 days after the second AZD1222 dose. These TCRs come from an adult who received the AZD1222 COVID-19 vaccine. Each CDR3 is given with its conserved first and last residue. Each record gives: D gene, V gene, clone size, J gene, CDR3 protein, CDR3 DNA. The D gene is left open where the match is weak. Some rows mark clone size as missing; the rest say once, few, many or name a class of expanded clone.

D gene: -
V gene: TRBV6-5
clone size: -
J gene: TRBJ1-2
CDR3 protein: CASSSGDYGYTF
CDR3 DNA: TGTGCCAGCAGTTCCGGGGACTATGGCTACACCTTC

D gene: -
V gene: TRBV2
clone size: -
J gene: TRBJ1-5
CDR3 protein: CASSEQGGDQPQHF
CDR3 DNA: TGTGCCAGCAGCGAGCAGGGCGGGGATCAGCCCCAGCATTTT

D gene: -
V gene: TRBV6-4
clone size: -
J gene: TRBJ1-2
CDR3 protein: CASSDSRGYTF
CDR3 DNA: TGTGCCAGCAGTGACTCCAGAGGCTACACCTTC

D gene: TRBD2
V gene: TRBV5-1
clone size: -
J gene: TRBJ2-3
CDR3 protein: CASSWSAGGPTDTQYF
CDR3 DNA: TGCGCCAGCAGCTGGTCGGCGGGGGGCCCCACAGATACGCAGTATTTT

D gene: TRBD1
V gene: TRBV30
clone size: -
J gene: TRBJ1-2
CDR3 protein: CAWSPGQVWGYTF
CDR3 DNA: TGTGCCTGGAGCCCAGGACAGGTTTGGGGCTACACCTTC

D gene: -
V gene: TRBV9
clone size: once
J gene: TRBJ1-1
CDR3 protein: CASSVGMNTEAFF
CDR3 DNA: TGTGCCAGCAGCGTAGGGATGAACACTGAAGCTTTCTTT

D gene: -
V gene: TRBV19
clone size: -
J gene: TRBJ1-6
CDR3 protein: CASSIAGNHSPLHF
CDR3 DNA: TGTGCCAGTAGTATAGCCGGCAACCATTCACCCCTCCACTTT

D gene: -
V gene: TRBV28
clone size: -
J gene: TRBJ2-5
CDR3 protein: CASMIPTGGLETQYF
CDR3 DNA: TGTGCCAGCATGATCCCCACCGGGGGTCTAGAGACCCAGTACTTC

D gene: TRBD2
V gene: TRBV9
clone size: -
J gene: TRBJ2-5
CDR3 protein: CASSVGAGALLETQYF
CDR3 DNA: TGTGCCAGCAGCGTAGGGGCGGGAGCACTTCTGGAGACCCAGTACTTC

D gene: TRBD1
V gene: TRBV7-3
clone size: -
J gene: TRBJ2-5
CDR3 protein: CASSFRSGTDQETQYF
CDR3 DNA: TGTGCCAGCAGCTTTAGGTCGGGGACAGACCAAGAGACCCAGTACTTC

D gene: TRBD1
V gene: TRBV27
clone size: -
J gene: TRBJ1-1
CDR3 protein: CAARSPGERGQTEAFF
CDR3 DNA: TGTGCCGCCAGATCCCCGGGGGAGAGGGGGCAAACTGAAGCTTTCTTT

D gene: -
V gene: TRBV12-3/TRBV12-4
clone size: -
J gene: TRBJ2-7
CDR3 protein: CASGSGSSYEQYF
CDR3 DNA: TGTGCCAGCGGATCAGGCTCCTCCTACGAGCAGTACTTC

D gene: -
V gene: TRBV5-4
clone size: -
J gene: TRBJ1-3
CDR3 protein: CASSFRGAGNTIYF
CDR3 DNA: TGTGCCAGCAGCTTTCGAGGGGCTGGAAACACCATATATTTT

D gene: TRBD1
V gene: TRBV28
clone size: -
J gene: TRBJ1-5
CDR3 protein: CASSLSQGDSNQPQHF
CDR3 DNA: TGTGCCAGCAGTTTAAGTCAGGGGGATAGCAATCAGCCCCAGCATTTT

D gene: -
V gene: TRBV7-3
clone size: -
J gene: TRBJ1-1
CDR3 protein: CASSYGTEGTEAFF
CDR3 DNA: TGTGCCAGCAGTTATGGGACGGAGGGGACTGAAGCTTTCTTT

D gene: -
V gene: TRBV3-1/TRBV3-2
clone size: once
J gene: TRBJ1-2
CDR3 protein: CASSPYNTRTNYGYTF
CDR3 DNA: TGTGCCAGCAGCCCATACAACACCAGGACTAACTATGGCTACACCTTC

D gene: -
V gene: TRBV28
clone size: -
J gene: TRBJ1-6
CDR3 protein: CASTPGGREFSPLHF
CDR3 DNA: TGTGCCAGCACCCCGGGGGGCAGGGAGTTTTCACCCCTCCACTTT

D gene: -
V gene: TRBV12-3/TRBV12-4
clone size: -
J gene: TRBJ1-2
CDR3 protein: CASSHSMGYTF
CDR3 DNA: TGTGCCAGCAGTCACTCTATGGGCTACACCTTC

D gene: TRBD2
V gene: TRBV6-6
clone size: few
J gene: TRBJ2-7
CDR3 protein: CASSLLSGGTYEQYF
CDR3 DNA: TGTGCCAGCAGTTTGCTTAGCGGGGGGACCTACGAGCAGTACTTC

D gene: TRBD2
V gene: TRBV9
clone size: -
J gene: TRBJ2-2
CDR3 protein: CASSAGTSGSMDTGELFF
CDR3 DNA: TGTGCCAGCAGCGCCGGGACTAGCGGGAGCATGGACACCGGGGAGCTGTTTTTT

D gene: TRBD1
V gene: TRBV2
clone size: -
J gene: TRBJ2-7
CDR3 protein: CASSRDRDIYEQYF
CDR3 DNA: TGTGCCAGCAGTCGGGACAGGGACATCTACGAGCAGTACTTC

D gene: -
V gene: TRBV28
clone size: -
J gene: TRBJ1-3
CDR3 protein: CASSLAPLTVSGNTIYF
CDR3 DNA: TGTGCCAGCAGTCTCGCCCCCCTGACAGTGTCTGGAAACACCATATATTTT

D gene: -
V gene: TRBV4-1
clone size: -
J gene: TRBJ1-4
CDR3 protein: CASSQDGFPGTLNEKLFF
CDR3 DNA: TGCGCCAGCAGCCAAGATGGGTTCCCCGGGACCCTTAATGAAAAACTGTTTTTT

D gene: -
V gene: TRBV18
clone size: -
J gene: TRBJ1-3
CDR3 protein: CASSPQTGWDTIYF
CDR3 DNA: TGTGCCAGCTCACCACAAACAGGGTGGGACACCATATATTTT

D gene: -
V gene: TRBV28
clone size: -
J gene: TRBJ2-5
CDR3 protein: CASIPGSLQETQYF
CDR3 DNA: TGTGCCAGCATCCCTGGTTCCCTCCAAGAGACCCAGTACTTC

D gene: -
V gene: TRBV3-1/TRBV3-2
clone size: -
J gene: TRBJ1-5
CDR3 protein: CASSRKGDGNQPQHF
CDR3 DNA: TGTGCCAGCAGCCGCAAGGGGGATGGCAATCAGCCCCAGCATTTT

D gene: TRBD1
V gene: TRBV30
clone size: -
J gene: TRBJ1-2
CDR3 protein: CAWTPDRVGGYTF
CDR3 DNA: TGTGCCTGGACGCCCGACAGGGTAGGAGGCTACACCTTC

D gene: -
V gene: TRBV7-9
clone size: -
J gene: TRBJ1-5
CDR3 protein: CASSLGGGGHQPQHF
CDR3 DNA: TGTGCCAGCAGCCTGGGTGGGGGGGGTCATCAGCCCCAGCATTTT

D gene: TRBD1
V gene: TRBV9
clone size: once
J gene: TRBJ1-1
CDR3 protein: CASSSDRGPFGNTEAFF
CDR3 DNA: TGTGCCAGCAGCTCGGACAGGGGGCCTTTCGGGAACACTGAAGCTTTCTTT

D gene: TRBD1
V gene: TRBV7-8
clone size: -
J gene: TRBJ2-1
CDR3 protein: CASSLRDRGREQFF
CDR3 DNA: TGTGCCAGCAGCCTCCGGGACAGGGGGCGTGAGCAGTTCTTC

D gene: -
V gene: TRBV18
clone size: -
J gene: TRBJ1-4
CDR3 protein: CASSPESTTNEKLFF
CDR3 DNA: TGTGCCAGCTCACCAGAATCGACAACTAATGAAAAACTGTTTTTT